This TCR beta chain is from a study of T cells after yellow fever vaccination. Germline loops: CDR1 SGHAT, CDR2 FQNNGV. The CDR3 has 13 amino acids. V lost 0 bases, J lost 6 bases, and 5 bases lay in between. A universal primer site and UMIs were added as TCR cDNA was made by 5'RACE template switching. TCRdb reprocessed the 5' RACE reads with MiXCR, giving one entry per CDR3 protein. The sample lists around 340,000 distinct CDR3 sequences; roughly 9.4% were seen once. Study-wide points: Only a small proportion of the clonotypes turned up in both the CD4 and the CD8 compartments, likely arising from convergent recombination. Highly abundant clonotypes carried over from the bulk population could end up in FACS-sorted repertoires as contaminants.

This clonotype appeared a few times. Its antigen is undetermined. Specimen: PBMCs, collected on the day of the first yellow fever vaccination. This sequence joins TRBV11-2 and TRBJ2-2; D unresolved. The TCR comes from a man between 18 and 35 years old who received the YFV17D yellow fever vaccine. The CDR3 DNA is TGTGCCAGCAGCTTAGATCTCTCCGGGGAGCTGTTTTTT. Protein: CASSLDLSGELFF.